This TCR beta chain was recovered during a study of T cells expressing NK-cell markers. Background on the study: Seven of the eight sequenced donors were HCMV-seropositive; one was seronegative.

The CDR3 sequence is 16 residues long. CDR1 is DFQATT and CDR2 is SNEGSKA in the germline V gene (reference sequence). With UMIs, 5'RACE template switching was used to make TCR beta cDNA. TCRdb derives one entry per CDR3 protein from the 5' RACE reads, leaving out DNA. The record lists roughly 280,000 distinct CDR3 sequences, of which the ten most abundant hold 0.39%. The origin of this receptor is a man younger than 35 in good health. V is TRBV20-1 and J is TRBJ2-1; with no DNA, the TCRdb D assignment of TRBD1 cannot be verified. Sequencing input: blood T cells: a sorted CD56 or NKG2C T cell subset, CD4+ or CD8+ T cells, or bulk PBMC T cells (not recorded which). CDR3 region: CSARGRQVGTYNEQFF.